These T cell receptor beta chains were read from a single sample in a study of T-cell reconstitution after alpha-beta-depleted transplantation in children. TCRdb re-analysed the PCR reads in MiXCR, keeping a single row per CDR3 protein. The table includes 330,000 or so distinct CDR3 sequences, 10% detected once. The source was PBMCs from the stem cell graft donor, collected from the stem cell graft. These receptors were obtained from a human donor who donated a stem cell graft to a child with acute lymphoblastic leukemia. Both conserved end residues are part of each CDR3. Fields, in order: J gene, V gene, D gene, clone size, CDR3 protein, CDR3 DNA. A D gene is named only where the DNA matches it firmly. Not every row has a clone size; where given, it reads once, few, many or a size class.

j_gene: TRBJ2-1; v_gene: TRBV30; d_gene: -; abundance: few; CDR3aa: CAWSGRDEQFF; CDR3nt: TGTGCCTGGAGTGGACGGGATGAGCAGTTCTTC
j_gene: TRBJ2-7; v_gene: TRBV20-1; d_gene: -; abundance: many; CDR3aa: CSASLGTEQYF; CDR3nt: TGCAGTGCGTCGCTGGGTACCGAGCAGTACTTC
j_gene: TRBJ2-1; v_gene: TRBV4-1; d_gene: -; abundance: many; CDR3aa: CASSQGRGYNEQFF; CDR3nt: TGCGCCAGCAGCCAAGGAAGAGGTTACAATGAGCAGTTCTTC
j_gene: TRBJ1-2; v_gene: TRBV9; d_gene: -; abundance: many; CDR3aa: CASSVDYSKAGLKHGYTF; CDR3nt: TGTGCCAGCAGCGTAGATTACTCCAAGGCGGGGCTTAAACATGGCTACACCTTC
j_gene: TRBJ2-6; v_gene: TRBV11-1; d_gene: TRBD2; abundance: few; CDR3aa: CASSPPPGLTSGANVLTF; CDR3nt: TGTGCCAGCAGCCCCCCCCCGGGACTAACATCTGGGGCCAACGTCCTGACTTTC
j_gene: TRBJ1-5; v_gene: TRBV28; d_gene: -; abundance: -; CDR3aa: CASRGYRSNQPQHF; CDR3nt: TGTGCCAGCAGGGGATACAGGAGCAATCAGCCCCAGCATTTT
j_gene: TRBJ2-1; v_gene: TRBV27; d_gene: TRBD2; abundance: -; CDR3aa: CASTRFRGTINEQFF; CDR3nt: TGTGCCAGCACCCGCTTCCGTGGGACTATCAATGAGCAGTTCTTC
j_gene: TRBJ2-4; v_gene: TRBV4-2; d_gene: TRBD2; abundance: many; CDR3aa: CASRTKREGRVKAKNIQYF; CDR3nt: TGTGCCAGCAGGACCAAGCGGGAGGGCCGGGTGAAAGCCAAAAACATTCAGTACTTC
j_gene: TRBJ1-3; v_gene: TRBV12-3/TRBV12-4; d_gene: TRBD1; abundance: -; CDR3aa: CASRPTGGTGNTIYF; CDR3nt: TGTGCCAGCAGACCGACAGGGGGAACTGGAAACACCATATATTTT
j_gene: TRBJ1-2; v_gene: TRBV4-3; d_gene: -; abundance: -; CDR3aa: CASSQDVAYGYTF; CDR3nt: TGCGCCAGCAGCCAAGATGTGGCGTATGGCTACACCTTC
j_gene: TRBJ2-3; v_gene: TRBV20-1; d_gene: TRBD2; abundance: -; CDR3aa: CSASYRLAGASTDTQYF; CDR3nt: TGCAGTGCTAGCTATCGTCTAGCGGGAGCAAGCACAGATACGCAGTATTTT
j_gene: TRBJ2-5; v_gene: TRBV9; d_gene: -; abundance: few; CDR3aa: CASSPNTGSQETQYF; CDR3nt: TGTGCCAGCAGCCCGAACACAGGATCACAAGAGACCCAGTACTTC
j_gene: TRBJ2-7; v_gene: TRBV3-1; d_gene: -; abundance: many; CDR3aa: CASSQDRSGQRAYEQYF; CDR3nt: TGTGCCAGCAGCCAAGATAGGAGCGGGCAGCGGGCCTACGAGCAGTACTTC
j_gene: TRBJ1-1; v_gene: TRBV28; d_gene: -; abundance: -; CDR3aa: CASSFYRDRQNTEAFF; CDR3nt: TGTGCCAGCAGTTTCTACAGGGACCGGCAGAACACTGAAGCTTTCTTT
j_gene: TRBJ1-5; v_gene: TRBV6-1; d_gene: -; abundance: few; CDR3aa: CASSETPWGNSNQPQHF; CDR3nt: TGTGCCAGCAGTGAAACTCCGTGGGGTAATAGCAATCAGCCCCAGCATTTT
j_gene: TRBJ2-1; v_gene: TRBV5-1; d_gene: -; abundance: -; CDR3aa: CASSLLGLAYNEQFF; CDR3nt: TGCGCCAGCAGCTTGTTAGGACTGGCCTACAATGAGCAGTTCTTC
j_gene: TRBJ2-3; v_gene: TRBV7-3; d_gene: -; abundance: many; CDR3aa: CASSPAGQTDTQYF; CDR3nt: TGTGCCAGCAGCCCCGCCGGCCAAACAGATACGCAGTATTTT
j_gene: TRBJ2-2; v_gene: TRBV15; d_gene: -; abundance: few; CDR3aa: CATSRRDLNTGELFF; CDR3nt: TGTGCCACCAGCAGGCGGGACTTAAACACCGGGGAGCTGTTTTTT
j_gene: TRBJ2-7; v_gene: TRBV5-1; d_gene: TRBD2; abundance: many; CDR3aa: CASSQWAGVNEQYF; CDR3nt: TGCGCCAGCAGCCAGTGGGCGGGAGTCAACGAGCAGTACTTC
j_gene: TRBJ2-7; v_gene: TRBV4-1; d_gene: -; abundance: -; CDR3aa: CASSQDNRYEQYF; CDR3nt: TGCGCCAGCAGCCAAGATAACCGCTACGAGCAGTACTTC
j_gene: TRBJ2-5; v_gene: TRBV29-1; d_gene: -; abundance: many; CDR3aa: CSVCMLLSGTQYF; CDR3nt: TGCAGCGTTTGTATGTTACTGTCGGGGACCCAGTACTTC
j_gene: TRBJ1-2; v_gene: TRBV7-9; d_gene: -; abundance: -; CDR3aa: CASSETGPYYGDTF; CDR3nt: TGTGCCAGCAGCGAGACGGGACCTTACTATGGCGACACCTTC
j_gene: TRBJ2-1; v_gene: TRBV5-1; d_gene: -; abundance: many; CDR3aa: CASSLTYQGGEQFF; CDR3nt: TGCGCCAGCAGCCTCACTTACCAGGGTGGGGAGCAGTTCTTC
j_gene: TRBJ2-1; v_gene: TRBV19; d_gene: TRBD2; abundance: -; CDR3aa: CASWGTSGRMNEQFF; CDR3nt: TGTGCCAGTTGGGGGACTAGCGGGAGGATGAATGAGCAGTTCTTC
j_gene: TRBJ2-3; v_gene: TRBV5-1; d_gene: TRBD1; abundance: -; CDR3aa: CASSLPPTGSGDTQYF; CDR3nt: TGCGCCAGCAGCTTACCCCCGACAGGGTCGGGAGATACGCAGTATTTT
j_gene: TRBJ2-1; v_gene: TRBV27; d_gene: -; abundance: few; CDR3aa: CASRLSQDNQFF; CDR3nt: TGTGCCAGCAGATTATCACAGGACAACCAGTTCTTC
j_gene: TRBJ2-2; v_gene: TRBV21-1; d_gene: -; abundance: -; CDR3aa: CASSKPISSGTGELFF; CDR3nt: TGTGCCAGCAGCAAACCCATATCTTCGGGCACCGGGGAGCTGTTTTTT
j_gene: TRBJ1-1; v_gene: TRBV4-2; d_gene: -; abundance: -; CDR3aa: CASSQAPPGGNTEAFF; CDR3nt: TGTGCCAGCAGCCAAGCCCCCCCCGGGGGAAACACTGAAGCTTTCTTT
j_gene: TRBJ2-7; v_gene: TRBV4-2; d_gene: -; abundance: many; CDR3aa: CASSLGGVEQYF; CDR3nt: TGTGCCAGCAGCCTCGGAGGAGTCGAGCAGTACTTC
j_gene: TRBJ1-1; v_gene: TRBV5-1; d_gene: -; abundance: many; CDR3aa: CASSLVGSETEAFF; CDR3nt: TGCGCCAGCAGCTTGGTTGGGTCCGAGACGGAAGCTTTCTTT
j_gene: TRBJ2-2; v_gene: TRBV6-4; d_gene: -; abundance: few; CDR3aa: CASSDSSTGELFF; CDR3nt: TGTGCCAGCAGTGACTCCAGCACCGGGGAGCTGTTTTTT
j_gene: TRBJ2-7; v_gene: TRBV27; d_gene: -; abundance: few; CDR3aa: CASSLIGSDYEQYF; CDR3nt: TGTGCCAGCAGTTTGATAGGCTCGGACTACGAGCAGTACTTC
j_gene: TRBJ2-1; v_gene: TRBV7-9; d_gene: -; abundance: -; CDR3aa: CASSPKGRVRYNEQFF; CDR3nt: TGTGCCAGCAGCCCAAAGGGCCGGGTAAGGTACAATGAGCAGTTCTTC
j_gene: TRBJ2-5; v_gene: TRBV7-2; d_gene: -; abundance: few; CDR3aa: CASSYPRETQYF; CDR3nt: TGTGCCAGCAGCTACCCTAGGGAGACCCAGTACTTC
j_gene: TRBJ2-7; v_gene: TRBV28; d_gene: -; abundance: few; CDR3aa: CASTRGGYSYEQYF; CDR3nt: TGTGCCAGCACTCGAGGGGGTTATAGCTACGAGCAGTACTTC
j_gene: TRBJ2-1; v_gene: TRBV14; d_gene: TRBD2; abundance: -; CDR3aa: CASSPPRVLSYSGSDNCYNEQFF; CDR3nt: TGTGCCAGCAGCCCCCCTCGGGTCCTCTCTTATAGCGGGAGCGATAATTGCTACAATGAGCAGTTCTTC
j_gene: TRBJ2-1; v_gene: TRBV28; d_gene: -; abundance: -; CDR3aa: CASTARVGLGGEQFF; CDR3nt: TGTGCCAGCACGGCGAGGGTGGGGTTGGGCGGTGAGCAGTTCTTC
j_gene: TRBJ2-2; v_gene: TRBV6-2/TRBV6-3; d_gene: -; abundance: many; CDR3aa: CASSYSNRAGELFF; CDR3nt: TGTGCCAGCAGTTACTCGAACCGGGCCGGGGAGCTGTTTTTT
j_gene: TRBJ1-2; v_gene: TRBV28; d_gene: -; abundance: -; CDR3aa: CASSDQGLWGYTF; CDR3nt: TGTGCCAGCAGTGACCAGGGGTTATGGGGCTACACCTTC
j_gene: TRBJ2-1; v_gene: TRBV4-3; d_gene: TRBD1; abundance: few; CDR3aa: CASSQRQGEQFF; CDR3nt: TGCGCCAGCAGCCAAAGACAGGGTGAGCAGTTCTTC
j_gene: TRBJ2-7; v_gene: TRBV20-1; d_gene: TRBD1; abundance: few; CDR3aa: CSAKDRSYEQYF; CDR3nt: TGCAGTGCGAAGGACAGGTCCTACGAGCAGTACTTC
j_gene: TRBJ2-1; v_gene: TRBV27; d_gene: TRBD2; abundance: many; CDR3aa: CASRWTSGVYNEQFF; CDR3nt: TGTGCCAGCAGGTGGACTAGCGGGGTATACAATGAGCAGTTCTTC
j_gene: TRBJ1-1; v_gene: TRBV5-1; d_gene: TRBD1; abundance: few; CDR3aa: CASSPRLGQMNTEAFF; CDR3nt: TGCGCCAGCAGCCCCAGGTTGGGACAGATGAACACTGAAGCTTTCTTT
j_gene: TRBJ1-5; v_gene: TRBV12-3/TRBV12-4; d_gene: -; abundance: few; CDR3aa: CASSRTTEPQHF; CDR3nt: TGTGCCAGCAGTCGTACAACGGAGCCCCAGCATTTT
j_gene: TRBJ2-3; v_gene: TRBV5-6; d_gene: -; abundance: few; CDR3aa: CASSLVSTGTQYF; CDR3nt: TGTGCCAGCAGCTTGGTTTCTACGGGTACGCAGTATTTT